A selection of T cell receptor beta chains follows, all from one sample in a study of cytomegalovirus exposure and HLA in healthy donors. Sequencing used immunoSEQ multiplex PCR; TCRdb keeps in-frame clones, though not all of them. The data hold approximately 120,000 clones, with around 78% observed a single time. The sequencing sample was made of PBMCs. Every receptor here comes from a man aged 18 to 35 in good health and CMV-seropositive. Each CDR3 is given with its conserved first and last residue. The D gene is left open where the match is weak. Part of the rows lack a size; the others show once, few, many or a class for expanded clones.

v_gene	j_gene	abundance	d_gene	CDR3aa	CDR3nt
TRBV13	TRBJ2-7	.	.	CASSLGTRGLNEQYF	TGTGCCAGCAGCTTAGGAACTAGGGGACTTAACGAGCAGTACTTC
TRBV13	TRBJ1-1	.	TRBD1	CASSTGGLLREAFF	TGTGCCAGCAGCACAGGGGGCTTGTTGCGTGAAGCTTTCTTT
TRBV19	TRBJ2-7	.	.	CASSLGLPAYEQYF	TGTGCCAGTAGTTTGGGACTTCCAGCCTACGAGCAGTACTTC
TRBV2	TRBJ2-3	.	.	CASGGGGYHTQYF	TGTGCCAGCGGAGGAGGGGGCTATCATACGCAGTATTTT
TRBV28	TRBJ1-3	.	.	CASSSSGLSGNTIYF	TGTGCCAGCAGTTCGTCTGGCTTGTCTGGAAACACCATATATTTT
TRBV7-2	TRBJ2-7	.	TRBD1	CASSLFLGQGPYEQYF	TGTGCCAGCAGCTTATTTTTAGGACAGGGTCCCTACGAGCAGTACTTC
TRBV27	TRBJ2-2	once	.	CASSPEGTKLFF	TGTGCCAGCAGTCCGGAGGGTACAAAGCTGTTTTTT
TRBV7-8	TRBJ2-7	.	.	CASSLDQGNYEQYF	TGTGCCAGCAGCTTAGATCAGGGCAACTACGAGCAGTACTTC
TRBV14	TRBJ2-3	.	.	CASSQTRDTQYF	TGTGCCAGCAGCCAAACCCGGGATACGCAGTATTTT
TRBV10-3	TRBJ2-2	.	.	CAIMLGASTGELFF	TGTGCCATCATGTTGGGGGCAAGTACCGGGGAGCTGTTTTTT
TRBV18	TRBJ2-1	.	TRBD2	CASSSSGGNNEQFF	TGTGCCAGCTCATCTAGCGGGGGCAACAATGAGCAGTTCTTC
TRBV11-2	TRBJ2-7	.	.	CASSHSYEQYF	TGTGCCAGCAGCCACTCCTACGAGCAGTACTTC
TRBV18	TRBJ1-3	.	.	CASSPSGTLQGGNTIYF	TGTGCCAGCTCACCCTCCGGGACACTACAAGGTGGAAACACCATATATTTT
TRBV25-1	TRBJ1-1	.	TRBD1	CASTPGGQGTAAFF	TGTGCCAGCACCCCAGGGGGGCAGGGGACGGCAGCTTTCTTT